The 30 T cell receptor beta chains given below trace back to one sample, sequenced in a study of technical replicates of blood from a few donors. Measured with immunoSEQ multiplex PCR; TCRdb has only the in-frame clones, and not every one. The table has about 79,000 clones, approximately 92% seen once; the top ten hold roughly 0.37%. Sequences were obtained from T cells isolated from PBMCs. The receptors originated from a human donor in good health. Some clones in this sample may be carry-over from other donors' samples.

V gene TRBV2 combines with J gene TRBJ2-7, with TRBD1 identical over 7 bases. The CDR3 runs 17 residues. V dropped 6 bases and J dropped 1; count of bases not matched to a gene: 15. Germline assignment: CDR1 SNHLY and CDR2 FYNNEI. The CDR3 region is CASSPPMEDRLSYEQYF. The CDR3 nucleotides are TGTGCCAGCAGCCCACCTATGGAGGACAGGTTGTCCTACGAGCAGTACTTC. Complete variable domain (other parts from reference TRBV2 and TRBJ2-7): EPEVTQTPSHQVTQMGQEVILRCVPISNHLYFYWYRQILGQKVEFLVSFYNNEISEKSEIFDDQFSVERPDGSNFTLKIRSTKLEDSAMYFCASSPPMEDRLSYEQYFGPGTRLTVT.

The chain uses TRBV14 and TRBJ2-1, with TRBD2 matching over 15 bases. The trim removed 4 bases at V and 9 bases at J, leaving 13 bases unmatched. CDR3 length equals 18 residues. Germline assignment: CDR1 SGHDN and CDR2 FVKESK. The CDR3: CASSPLLQGLAGGREQFF. In nucleotides, the CDR3 is TGTGCCAGCAGCCCCCTGCTCCAGGGACTAGCGGGAGGACGTGAGCAGTTCTTC.

This chain uses TRBV19 with TRBJ1-2; D possibly corresponds to TRBD1 (6 bases). Looked up from germline, CDR1 is LNHDA and CDR2 is SQIVND (reference sequence). V was clipped by 3 bases and J by 8 bases, with 16 bases between them. The CDR3 consists of 14 residues. DNA of the CDR3: TGTGCCAGTAGTATCTCACCTGGGGGCGACGGCTACACCTTC. Protein: CASSISPGGDGYTF. The full variable domain, with the rest looked up from reference TRBV19 and TRBJ1-2, is DGGITQSPKYLFRKEGQNVTLSCEQNLNHDAMYWYRQDPGQGLRLIYYSQIVNDFQKGDIAEGYSVSREKKESFPLTVTSAQKNPTAFYLCASSISPGGDGYTFGSGTRLTVV.

This chain uses TRBV30 with TRBJ1-1, with a tentative D call TRBD1 (5 bases). The length of the CDR3 is 15 residues. Germline CDR1 is GTSNPN and CDR2 is SVGIG (reference sequence). V was cut by 0 bases and J by 6 bases, with 17 bases left in between. The CDR3 sequence: CAWSVHLGGTAEAFF. The CDR3 DNA is TGTGCCTGGAGTGTACATCTGGGAGGGACGGCTGAAGCTTTCTTT.

CDR3 protein: CASSREGEEQYF. In DNA form, the CDR3 reads TGTGCCAGCAGCAGGGAAGGGGAGGAGCAGTATTTT. The chain carries TRBV21-1 and TRBJ2-3; the table's D gene call, TRBD2, was not cross checked with the DNA. TRBV21-1 is a documented pseudogene. CDR3 length equals 12 residues.

The chain is built from TRBV7-2 and TRBJ2-7; no clear D gene. The CDR3 length is 17 residues. Trimming cost V 0 bases and J 0 bases, with 15 bases left between them. The germline gives CDR1 SGHTA, CDR2 FQGNSA. Written as DNA, the CDR3 is TGTGCCAGCAGCTTAGCGGAGAGCTGGGTGGACTCCTACGAGCAGTACTTC. Translation gives CASSLAESWVDSYEQYF. Complete variable domain (other parts from reference TRBV7-2 and TRBJ2-7): GAGVSQSPSNKVTEKGKDVELRCDPISGHTALYWYRQSLGQGLEFLIYFQGNSAPDKSGLPSDRFSAERTGGSVSTLTIQRTQQEDSAVYLCASSLAESWVDSYEQYFGPGTRLTVT.

Only one count was recorded for this clone. The J gene is TRBJ1-5, the V gene TRBV9; perhaps TRBD1 as D (6 bases). V shed 3 bases and J shed 4 bases, with 11 bases lying between them. The CDR3 covers 14 residues. Germline V CDR1 and CDR2: SGDLS, YYNGEE. The CDR3 region is CASSGNRANQPQHF. The CDR3 nucleotides are TGTGCCAGCAGCGGCAACAGGGCAAATCAGCCCCAGCATTTT.

A word on this clone: Other nucleotide sequences from this sample produce the same CDR3. This chain links TRBV7-9 with TRBJ1-5, with D unclear. Trimming removed 5 bases at V and 0 bases at J, with 2 bases between. CDR3 length: 12 residues. Germline CDR1 SEHNR, CDR2 FQNEAQ (reference sequence). For the CDR3, the DNA is TGTGCCAGCAGCCTTAGCAATCAGCCCCAGCATTTT. Its protein is CASSLSNQPQHF.

The V and J genes are TRBV10-3 and TRBJ1-1; D might be TRBD1 (6 bases). Germline CDR1 ENHRY, CDR2 SYGVKD. The CDR3 runs 14 residues. The V gene lost 8 bases and the J gene lost 3 bases, with 16 bases spanning the gap. CDR3 in amino acids: CAIRTAPEDTEAFF. As DNA, the CDR3 is TGTGCCATCCGGACAGCTCCGGAGGACACTGAAGCTTTCTTT.

The rearrangement joins TRBV29-1 to TRBJ1-1, with D perhaps matching TRBD1 (6 bases). Germline CDR1 and CDR2: SQVTM and ANQGSEA. V shed 5 bases and J shed 7 bases, with 17 bases lying between them. This CDR3 has 13 residues. The CDR3 DNA sequence: TGCAGCGTTAAGGTTATAGGACAGCTTGAAGCTTTCTTT. Translating it yields CSVKVIGQLEAFF.

V usage is TRBV28 and J usage is TRBJ2-7, with TRBD1 matching 10 bases. With 1 base clipped from V and 2 bases from J, the junction kept 11 bases outside the gene matches. The CDR3 sequence is 18 residues long. The germline V gene has CDR1 MDHEN and CDR2 SYDVKM. DNA of the CDR3: TGTGCCAGCAGTTTATTGGACAGGGGGTTCGGTATCGCCTACGAGCAGTACTTC. Translated, it gives CASSLLDRGFGIAYEQYF.

The J gene is TRBJ2-2, the V gene TRBV2, with a tentative D call TRBD2 (5 bases). The CDR3 is 15 amino acids. The V end was cut by 4 bases, the J end by 5 bases, with 14 bases between. Germline-derived CDR1 and CDR2 are SNHLY and FYNNEI. The CDR3: CASSARDSTTGELFF. Written as DNA, the CDR3 is TGTGCCAGCAGTGCCCGGGATTCAACGACCGGGGAGCTGTTTTTT. The complete variable domain, with remaining parts taken from reference TRBV2 and TRBJ2-2, reads EPEVTQTPSHQVTQMGQEVILRCVPISNHLYFYWYRQILGQKVEFLVSFYNNEISEKSEIFDDQFSVERPDGSNFTLKIRSTKLEDSAMYFCASSARDSTTGELFFGEGSRLTVL.

This rearrangement joins TRBV11-2 to TRBJ2-7; TRBD2 matches 9 bases. Germline trimming cut 1 base from V and 7 bases from J; bases unmatched to any gene: 5. CDR1 is SGHAT, CDR2 FQNNGV, per germline. The CDR3 is made up of 14 amino acids. Here the CDR3 reads CASSLGGSGSEQYF. CDR3 nucleotides: TGTGCCAGCAGCTTAGGTGGTAGCGGGAGTGAGCAGTACTTC.

The chain uses TRBV25-1 and TRBJ2-1; tentative D call: TRBD2 (6 bases). This CDR3 has 11 residues. CDR1 and CDR2 (germline): MGHDK, SYGVNS. The germline V and J ends were trimmed by 8 bases and 5 bases, with 7 bases remaining between them. As DNA, the CDR3 is TGTGCCAGCTGCGGGGACAATGAGCAGTTCTTC. Its translation: CASCGDNEQFF.

The chain carries TRBV25-1 and TRBJ1-1, with 8 nucleotides matching TRBD1. The CDR3 covers 15 residues. Germline-derived CDR1 and CDR2 are MGHDK and SYGVNS. Germline trimming cut 6 bases from V and 3 bases from J; bases unmatched to any gene: 9. For the CDR3, the DNA is TGTGCCAGCAGCTCTCCGGACAGGGCGGACACTGAAGCTTTCTTT. This translates into CASSSPDRADTEAFF. The full variable domain, in which reference TRBV25-1 and TRBJ1-1 provide the parts outside the CDR3, is EADIYQTPRYLVIGTGKKITLECSQTMGHDKMYWYQQDPGMELHLIHYSYGVNSTEKGDLSSESTVSRIRTEHFPLTLESARPSHTSQYLCASSSPDRADTEAFFGQGTRLTVV.

J is TRBJ2-2 and V is TRBV7-3; the match to TRBD2 covers 11 bases. The germline gives CDR1 SGHTA, CDR2 FQGTGA. Trimming cost V 1 base and J 4 bases; bases outside gene matches: 2. CDR3 length equals 16 residues. Here the CDR3 reads CASSLSLAGGTGELFF. The CDR3 nucleotides read TGTGCCAGCAGCTTAAGCCTAGCGGGAGGCACCGGGGAGCTGTTTTTT.

J is TRBJ1-5 and V is TRBV19; possibly TRBD1 for D (6 bases). The CDR3 consists of 13 residues. The germline gives CDR1 LNHDA, CDR2 SQIVND (reference sequence). Trimming left V 7 bases short and J 7 bases short, with 14 bases between. CDR3 amino acids: CASTQGRGQPQHF. CDR3 sequence (DNA): TGTGCCAGTACACAGGGTCGGGGACAGCCCCAGCATTTT.

This clone showed up just once. The genes are TRBV19 and TRBJ2-7, with 10 nucleotides matching TRBD2. Per germline, CDR1 LNHDA and CDR2 SQIVND (reference sequence). The CDR3 loop spans 15 amino acids. The V and J ends lost 5 bases and 3 bases, in that order; junction bases with no gene match: 7. Here the CDR3 reads CASSGLLAGIYEQYF. CDR3 DNA sequence: TGTGCCAGTAGTGGGCTACTAGCGGGAATCTACGAGCAGTACTTC.

A single count supports this clone. The rearrangement uses TRBV27 and TRBJ2-3; 8 bases map to TRBD2. V was pared by 2 bases and J by 5 bases, with 15 bases of the junction left unmatched. The germline CDR1 and CDR2 sequences are MNHEY and SMNVEV (reference sequence). The CDR3 runs to 18 residues. This CDR3 is CASSLISRLASQLDTQYF. Here the CDR3 DNA reads TGTGCCAGCAGTTTAATTTCCCGACTAGCGAGCCAATTAGATACGCAGTATTTT.

The chain employs TRBV9 and TRBJ1-5, with D maybe TRBD1 (5 bases). V shed 4 bases and J shed 0 bases, with 14 bases lying between them. CDR3 size: 16 residues. In germline, CDR1 is SGDLS, CDR2 YYNGEE. The CDR3 region is CASSPSTDPSNQPQHF. The CDR3 bases are TGTGCCAGCAGCCCGTCGACAGACCCTAGCAATCAGCCCCAGCATTTT.

The V and J genes are TRBV7-3 and TRBJ2-7; 10 bases fit TRBD2. Germline assignment: CDR1 SGHTA and CDR2 FQGTGA. V was pared by 5 bases and J by 0 bases, with 1 base of the junction left unmatched. The CDR3 consists of 14 residues. CDR3 amino acids: CASSPSGSSYEQYF. The CDR3 region has the DNA TGTGCCAGCAGCCCTAGCGGGAGCTCCTACGAGCAGTACTTC.

The V call is TRBV5-1, the J call TRBJ2-2, with D perhaps TRBD1 (7 bases). The CDR3 spans 15 residues. Trimming shortened V by 6 bases and J by 1 base, and 13 bases separated the two germline ends. Per the germline V gene, CDR1 is SGHRS and CDR2 is YFSETQ. Here the CDR3 DNA reads TGCGCCAGCAAGGGGGGACAGAAGAACACCGGGGAGCTGTTTTTT. Its protein product is CASKGGQKNTGELFF.

This chain uses TRBV10-1 with TRBJ2-2, with 7 bases aligning to TRBD1. The germline V gene encodes CDR1 WNHNN and CDR2 SYGVQD (reference sequence). The CDR3 is 14 amino acids. V dropped 5 bases and J dropped 6; count of bases not matched to a gene: 6. The CDR3 protein is CASSLRQGPGELFF. In nucleotides, the CDR3 is TGCGCCAGCAGTCTGCGACAGGGACCCGGGGAGCTGTTTTTT.

The rearrangement uses TRBV6-4 and TRBJ2-2, with D possibly TRBD2 on 5 matching bases. CDR1 is MRHNA and CDR2 is SNTAGT in the germline V gene. Trimming stripped 6 bases from V and 1 base from J, with 9 bases between. The CDR3 extends over 14 amino acids. The CDR3 is CASRGSGNTGELFF. The CDR3 DNA is TGTGCCAGCAGAGGAAGCGGGAACACCGGGGAGCTGTTTTTT.

The chain combines TRBV30 with TRBJ2-1, with a weak D call TRBD2 (5 bases). Per germline, CDR1 GTSNPN and CDR2 SVGIG (reference sequence). The CDR3 consists of 15 residues. V lost 2 bases and J lost 5, with 16 bases in between. CDR3 nucleotides: TGTGCCTGGAGTCTTTTGTGGGAGAGTGACAATGAGCAGTTCTTC. It codes for CAWSLLWESDNEQFF.

This clone has a single count. The rearrangement links TRBV5-1 to TRBJ2-7; the D gene is possibly TRBD2 (6 bases). In germline, CDR1 is SGHRS, CDR2 YFSETQ. The germline V and J ends were trimmed by 0 bases and 3 bases, with 13 bases remaining between them. The CDR3 is 15 amino acids. CDR3 coding DNA: TGCGCCAGCAGCTTGGCGGGAGCGGAAAGCTACGAGCAGTACTTC. Translated, it gives CASSLAGAESYEQYF. The whole variable domain, filled in from reference TRBV5-1 and TRBJ2-7, reads KAGVTQTPRYLIKTRGQQVTLSCSPISGHRSVSWYQQTPGQGLQFLFEYFSETQRNKGNFPGRFSGRQFSNSRSEMNVSTLELGDSALYLCASSLAGAESYEQYFGPGTRLTVT.

The J gene is TRBJ2-5, the V gene TRBV14; the match to TRBD2 covers 14 bases. Germline-derived CDR1 and CDR2 are SGHDN and FVKESK. Unmatched junction bases numbered 0, after V lost 8 bases and J lost 4 bases. CDR3 length: 13 residues. CDR3 sequence: CASGLAGGETQYF. The CDR3 DNA reads TGTGCCAGCGGACTAGCGGGAGGAGAGACCCAGTACTTC.

The chain carries TRBV11-2 and TRBJ1-1; a weak D match, TRBD1 (5 bases). The CDR3 is 14 amino acids. The V and J ends lost 2 bases and 6 bases respectively, with 13 bases between them. CDR1 and CDR2 from the germline V gene are SGHAT and FQNNGV. The CDR3 here is CASSLRFAGAEAFF. CDR3 bases: TGTGCCAGCAGCTTAAGATTTGCGGGGGCTGAAGCTTTCTTT. Supplemented by reference TRBV11-2 and TRBJ1-1, the full variable domain reads EAGVAQSPRYKIIEKRQSVAFWCNPISGHATLYWYQQILGQGPKLLIQFQNNGVVDDSQLPKDRFSAERLKGVDSTLKIQPAKLEDSAVYLCASSLRFAGAEAFFGQGTRLTVV.

V gene TRBV5-4 combines with J gene TRBJ2-5; 7 bases map to TRBD2. Germline CDR1 reads SGHNT; CDR2 reads YYREEE (reference sequence). J gave up 5 bases and V 4 bases, and 11 bases lay outside the gene matches. This CDR3 region has 15 residues. CDR3 DNA sequence: TGTGCCAGCAGCCAGGTACGGGGGGAGAGTGAGACCCAGTACTTC. Translated, it gives CASSQVRGESETQYF.

This sequence joins TRBV25-1 and TRBJ2-1, with a weak D call TRBD1 (5 bases). V was cut by 5 bases and J by 6 bases, with 14 bases left in between. This CDR3 region has 14 residues. Germline CDR1 and CDR2: MGHDK and SYGVNS. CDR3 DNA sequence: TGTGCCAGCAGTCTCCTAGAAGGGGCCAATGAGCAGTTCTTC. It is translated as CASSLLEGANEQFF.